The 17 T cell receptor beta chains given below trace back to one sample, sequenced in a study of cytomegalovirus exposure and HLA in healthy donors. This PCR relied on a set of 60 Vbeta primers and 13 Jbeta primers. TCRdb keeps only in-frame clones here, not all; method: immunoSEQ multiplex PCR. In the table there are under 200,000 clones, approximately 85% of which are singletons. Material: PBMCs. The receptors originated from a girl aged 2 to 9 in good health and CMV-seropositive.

The chain recombines TRBV5-6 with TRBJ2-7, with D perhaps TRBD1 (5 bases). The CDR3 covers 13 residues. The germline V gene encodes CDR1 SGHDT and CDR2 YYEEEE. V was clipped by 0 bases and J by 3 bases, with 7 bases between them. The CDR3 region is CASSLVGDYEQYF. The CDR3 nucleotides are TGTGCCAGCAGCTTGGTAGGGGACTACGAGCAGTACTTC.

CDR3: CASSPTGDAYEQYF. As DNA, the CDR3 is TGCGCCAGCAGCCCGACAGGGGATGCCTACGAGCAGTACTTC. The chain is built from TRBV5-1 and TRBJ2-7; 8 positions match TRBD1. Germline values: CDR1 SGHRS, CDR2 YFSETQ. The trim removed 4 bases at V and 2 bases at J, leaving 5 bases unmatched. The CDR3 is 14 amino acids. Together with reference TRBV5-1 and TRBJ2-7, the CDR3 gives the full variable domain: KAGVTQTPRYLIKTRGQQVTLSCSPISGHRSVSWYQQTPGQGLQFLFEYFSETQRNKGNFPGRFSGRQFSNSRSEMNVSTLELGDSALYLCASSPTGDAYEQYFGPGTRLTVT.

CDR3 region: CASSEARGWSNQPQHF. As DNA, the CDR3 is TGTGCCAGCAGTGAAGCACGGGGTTGGAGCAATCAGCCCCAGCATTTT. The chain is built from TRBV6-1 and TRBJ1-5; D uncertain. Germline CDR1 and CDR2: MNHNS and SASEGT. The V end lost 0 bases, the J end lost 1 base, and 10 bases lay between the germline ends. This CDR3 has 16 residues.

The DNA for the CDR3 is TGTGCCAGCAGCCCGGGACTAGCGGGAGAAGGGACCCAGTACTTC. Encoded protein: CASSPGLAGEGTQYF. The rearrangement uses TRBV5-4 and TRBJ2-5; TRBD2 agrees at 14 bases. V shed 4 bases, J shed 7 bases, and the junction held 6 bases outside the gene matches. Germline V gives CDR1 SGHNT, CDR2 YYREEE (reference sequence). This CDR3 has 15 amino acids.

Only a few counts were recorded for this clone. This chain connects TRBV28 to TRBJ2-6, with unresolved D. Per the germline V gene, CDR1 is MDHEN and CDR2 is SYDVKM. Trimming shortened V by 5 bases and J by 1 base, and 3 bases separated the two germline ends. This CDR3 is 13 amino acids long. The CDR3 loop reads CASSPSGANVLTF. The DNA of the CDR3 is TGTGCCAGCAGTCCATCTGGGGCCAACGTCCTGACTTTC.

The sample holds a few counts of this clone. The V and J genes are TRBV5-1 and TRBJ2-1; 9 nucleotides agree with TRBD2. With V trimmed by 3 bases and J by 6 bases, 7 bases remained unmatched. Germline assignment: CDR1 SGHRS and CDR2 YFSETQ. This CDR3 region has 15 residues. For the CDR3, the DNA is TGCGCCAGCAGCTCCCGGGGTAGCGGGAGCAATGAGCAGTTCTTC. It encodes CASSSRGSGSNEQFF.

The sample holds a few counts of this clone. The chain uses TRBV30 and TRBJ2-3, with D possibly matching TRBD1 (6 bases). V was cut by 2 bases and J by 3 bases, with 9 bases left in between. The CDR3 is made up of 13 amino acids. Germline V gene sequence: CDR1 GTSNPN, CDR2 SVGIG (reference sequence). The chain's CDR3 is CAWSRGTTDTQYF. The CDR3, as DNA: TGTGCCTGGAGTAGGGGGACGACAGATACGCAGTATTTT. Together with reference TRBV30 and TRBJ2-3, the CDR3 gives the full variable domain: SQTIHQWPATLVQPVGSPLSLECTVEGTSNPNLYWYRQAAGRGLQLLFYSVGIGQISSEVPQNLSASRPQDRQFILSSKKLLLSDSGFYLCAWSRGTTDTQYFGPGTRLTVL.

The V call is TRBV10-3, the J call TRBJ1-1, with 8 bases matching TRBD1. J gave up 5 bases and V 2 bases, and 1 base lay outside the gene matches. Germline V lookup: CDR1 ENHRY, CDR2 SYGVKD. This CDR3 contains 13 residues. The CDR3: CAISERQGTEAFF. CDR3 DNA sequence: TGTGCCATCAGTGAGCGACAGGGGACTGAAGCTTTCTTT.

The chain has TRBV9 and TRBJ1-2, with no clear D. The CDR3 extends over 14 amino acids. Deletions cut 1 base from V and 8 bases from J, with 15 bases between. The germline CDR1 and CDR2 sequences are SGDLS and YYNGEE. CDR3 sequence reads: CASSVSPGGGGYTF. CDR3 coding DNA: TGTGCCAGCAGCGTAAGTCCAGGCGGAGGGGGCTACACCTTC.

The chain uses TRBV30 and TRBJ1-6, with no clear D. The CDR3 totals 12 residues. CDR1 and CDR2 from the germline V gene are GTSNPN and SVGIG (reference sequence). Trimming took 3 bases from V and 7 from J, leaving 7 bases between them. The CDR3 sequence: CAWRRENSPLHF. For the CDR3, the DNA is TGTGCCTGGAGGAGAGAGAATTCACCCCTCCACTTT.

The V and J genes are TRBV7-6 and TRBJ2-7; 7 nucleotides agree with TRBD1. V lost 5 bases, J lost 5 bases, and 6 bases stayed unmatched. The CDR3 covers 13 residues. Per germline, CDR1 SGHVS and CDR2 FNYEAQ. In DNA form, the CDR3 reads TGTGCCAGCAGCGCGACAGGGAGCGACGAGCAGTACTTC. As protein: CASSATGSDEQYF.

As to this clone: Other DNA sequences in this sample translate to the same CDR3. J is TRBJ2-2 and V is TRBV6-4; D may be TRBD1 (6 bases). Per germline, CDR1 MRHNA and CDR2 SNTAGT. V was shortened by 0 bases and J by 1 base, with 6 bases between the two germline ends. There are 15 residues in the CDR3. CDR3 sequence reads: CASSDSGQNTGELFF. For the CDR3, the DNA is TGTGCCAGCAGTGACTCGGGACAGAACACCGGGGAGCTGTTTTTT.

The J gene is TRBJ1-3, the V gene TRBV6-6; 8 bases agree with TRBD1. Trimming cost V 8 bases and J 2 bases; bases outside gene matches: 5. Germline values: CDR1 MNHNY, CDR2 SVGAGI (reference sequence). CDR3 size: 14 residues. The DNA for the CDR3 is TGTGCCAGCGCCGACAGGGGCACTGGAAACACCATATATTTT. The encoded protein is CASADRGTGNTIYF.

The rearrangement joins TRBV5-4 to TRBJ2-1; 11 nucleotides line up with TRBD2. The CDR3 loop spans 16 amino acids. The V and J ends lost 4 bases and 8 bases, in that order; junction bases with no gene match: 11. Germline-derived CDR1 and CDR2 are SGHNT and YYREEE (reference sequence). CDR3 loop: CASSPPGLAARDEQFF. Written as DNA, the CDR3 is TGTGCCAGCAGCCCACCGGGACTAGCGGCTAGAGATGAGCAGTTCTTC.

The chain is built from TRBV15 and TRBJ2-1, with TRBD1 matching 7 bases. Germline V gene sequence: CDR1 LNHNV, CDR2 YYDKDF (reference sequence). The length of the CDR3 is 13 residues. V lost 4 bases and J lost 4; bases outside the gene matches: 1. Here the CDR3 reads CATSTGQYNEQFF. In nucleotides, the CDR3 is TGTGCCACCAGCACGGGACAGTACAATGAGCAGTTCTTC.

This clone was detected once. The chain links TRBV30 to TRBJ2-7, with a tentative D call TRBD2 (6 bases). The CDR3 extends over 12 amino acids. V shed 0 bases and J shed 5 bases, with 8 bases lying between them. The germline CDR1 and CDR2 sequences are GTSNPN and SVGIG (reference sequence). The CDR3 bases are TGTGCCTGGAGTGTCTCGGGGGACGAGCAGTACTTC. Protein product: CAWSVSGDEQYF.

This clone showed up just once. The V gene is TRBV4-1, the J gene TRBJ2-1, with a tentative D call TRBD1 (6 bases). Trimming took 1 base from V and 10 from J, leaving 8 bases between them. This CDR3 is built from 12 residues. Germline V gives CDR1 MGHRA, CDR2 YSYEKL. The CDR3 reads CASSQVGAEQFF. CDR3 nucleotides: TGCGCCAGCAGCCAAGTGGGGGCAGAGCAGTTCTTC.